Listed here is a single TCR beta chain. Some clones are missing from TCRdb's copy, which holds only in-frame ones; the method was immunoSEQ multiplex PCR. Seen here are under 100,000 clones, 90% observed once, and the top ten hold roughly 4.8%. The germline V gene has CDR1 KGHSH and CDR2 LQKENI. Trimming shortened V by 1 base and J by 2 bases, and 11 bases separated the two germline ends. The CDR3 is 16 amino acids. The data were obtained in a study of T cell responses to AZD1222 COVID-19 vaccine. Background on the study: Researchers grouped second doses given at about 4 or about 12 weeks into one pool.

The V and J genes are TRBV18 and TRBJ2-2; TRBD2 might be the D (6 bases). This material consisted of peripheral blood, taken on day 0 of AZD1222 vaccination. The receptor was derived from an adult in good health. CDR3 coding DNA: TGTGCCAGCTCACCACTCTCCGGGGGTAACACCGGGGAGCTGTTTTTT. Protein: CASSPLSGGNTGELFF.